Each of the 14 T cell receptor beta chains below was sequenced from the same sample in a study of T cells after yellow fever vaccination. TCRdb called the 5' RACE reads again in MiXCR, with one record for every CDR3 protein. The sample has 100,000 to 150,000 distinct CDR3 sequences, under 8% seen once. The sample in question was CD4+ T cells sorted from PBMCs, obtained 10 to 11 days after the first yellow fever vaccination. The receptors here all came from a man aged 18 to 29 who received the YFV17D yellow fever vaccine.

This clonotype was observed at least ten times. V usage is TRBV2 and J usage is TRBJ2-3, with TRBD2 identical over 8 bases. Per the germline V gene, CDR1 is SNHLY and CDR2 is FYNNEI. Unmatched junction bases numbered 3, after V lost 6 bases and J lost 1 base. This CDR3 region has 14 residues. CDR3 sequence reads: CASRYGGGTDTQYF. Here the CDR3 DNA reads TGTGCCAGCAGATACGGGGGGGGCACAGATACGCAGTATTTT. Combining the CDR3 with reference TRBV2 and TRBJ2-3 gives the whole variable domain EPEVTQTPSHQVTQMGQEVILRCVPISNHLYFYWYRQILGQKVEFLVSFYNNEISEKSEIFDDQFSVERPDGSNFTLKIRSTKLEDSAMYFCASRYGGGTDTQYFGPGTRLTVL.

This clonotype was recorded at least ten times. This rearrangement joins TRBV3-1 to TRBJ1-2; the D is unclear. V was trimmed by 0 bases and J by 4 bases, leaving 3 bases between them. CDR1 and CDR2 (germline): LGHDT, YNNKEL (reference sequence). This CDR3 region has 12 residues. CDR3 loop: CASSQDSYGYTF. Written as DNA, the CDR3 is TGTGCCAGCAGCCAAGACAGCTATGGCTACACCTTC.

This chain joins TRBV19 and TRBJ2-5; D might be TRBD2 (6 bases). V shed 7 bases and J shed 4 bases, with 16 bases lying between them. The CDR3 consists of 14 residues. Germline V gene data show CDR1 as LNHDA and CDR2 as SQIVND (reference sequence). The CDR3 bases are TGTGCCAGTACCAGATCTATCGGGGGAGAGACCCAGTACTTC. The encoded protein is CASTRSIGGETQYF.

This clonotype was counted many times. The J gene is TRBJ2-5, the V gene TRBV24-1; TRBD1 matches 8 bases. This CDR3 region has 15 residues. Germline V CDR1 and CDR2: KGHDR, SFDVKD. The trim removed 4 bases at V and 7 bases at J, leaving 10 bases unmatched. The CDR3 sequence: CATSDSQGARVTQYF. CDR3 DNA sequence: TGTGCCACCAGTGACTCTCAGGGGGCGCGAGTGACCCAGTACTTC.

A few counts support this clonotype. The rearrangement links TRBV10-3 to TRBJ2-7, with TRBD2 matching 10 bases. Looked up from germline, CDR1 is ENHRY and CDR2 is SYGVKD. The CDR3 consists of 14 residues. V gave up 8 bases and J gave up 4 bases; unmatched junction bases: 8. CDR3 loop: CAIRGGLADYEQYF. DNA of the CDR3: TGTGCCATCCGCGGAGGACTAGCGGATTACGAGCAGTACTTC.

In this sample, this clonotype turned up a few times. The chain carries TRBV12-3 or TRBV12-4 and TRBJ2-3; TRBD2 matches at 10 bases. CDR3 size: 15 residues. V was clipped by 11 bases and J by 3 bases; unmatched bases: 11. Here the CDR3 reads CAGSRTSGGTDTQYF. DNA for the CDR3: TGTGCCGGATCCCGGACTAGCGGAGGGACAGATACGCAGTATTTT.

The CDR3 DNA reads as TGTGCCAGCAGTGTACAGGGTCTCCATCAGGCCGGGGAGCTGTTTTTT. Protein product: CASSVQGLHQAGELFF. The chain has TRBV6-4 and TRBJ2-2, with a tentative D call TRBD1 (6 bases). Germline loops: CDR1 MRHNA, CDR2 SNTAGT. The CDR3 length is 16 residues. V lost 4 bases to trimming and J lost 6 bases, with 18 bases between them.

This clonotype has at least ten counts. The chain carries TRBV9 and TRBJ1-1; D remains ambiguous. The V end lost 4 bases, the J end lost 2 bases, and 12 bases lay between the germline ends. The CDR3 spans 14 residues. Germline CDR1 reads SGDLS; CDR2 reads YYNGEE. The CDR3 sequence is CASSPHPGNTEAFF. CDR3 DNA sequence: TGTGCCAGCAGCCCTCACCCAGGCAACACTGAAGCTTTCTTT.

This clonotype has ten or more counts. The chain recombines TRBV14 with TRBJ2-5, with TRBD1 identical over 8 bases. The CDR3 runs 14 residues. CDR1 SGHDN and CDR2 FVKESK come from the germline V gene. The junction had 5 bases not matched to a gene; V was cut back by 4 bases and J by 4 bases. The CDR3 protein is CASSPPGTGETQYF. CDR3 nucleotides: TGTGCCAGCAGCCCTCCCGGGACAGGAGAGACCCAGTACTTC.

This clonotype appeared many times. The chain recombines TRBV7-2 with TRBJ2-4; 9 nucleotides agree with TRBD1. The CDR3 is 16 residues long. Germline V gene sequence: CDR1 SGHTA, CDR2 FQGNSA. V dropped 4 bases and J dropped 4; count of bases not matched to a gene: 8. The CDR3 bases are TGTGCCAGCAGCTCCACAGCCGGGACAGGGAAAAACATTCAGTACTTC. Amino acids: CASSSTAGTGKNIQYF.

This clonotype showed up many times. The V and J genes are TRBV4-1 and TRBJ1-2; D is unclear. The CDR3 runs 14 residues. With 1 base removed from V and 3 bases from J, the gap between germline ends came to 9 bases. Germline CDR1 is MGHRA and CDR2 is YSYEKL. The CDR3 is CASSQAIGYYGYTF. The DNA for the CDR3 is TGCGCCAGCAGCCAAGCCATAGGTTACTATGGCTACACCTTC.

Many counts were recorded for this clonotype. The chain is built from TRBV11-2 and TRBJ2-7; 13 nucleotides agree with TRBD2. V trimming: 0 bases; J trimming: 4 bases; junction bases outside the gene matches: 3. CDR1 and CDR2 from the germline V gene are SGHAT and FQNNGV. The CDR3 length is 16 residues. This CDR3 is CASSLERTSGGYEQYV. CDR3 DNA sequence: TGTGCCAGCAGCTTAGAGAGGACTAGCGGGGGATACGAGCAGTACGTC.

The chain uses TRBV10-3 and TRBJ2-7; 10 nucleotides match TRBD1. The CDR3 is 13 amino acids. CDR1 is ENHRY and CDR2 is SYGVKD in the germline V gene. With 6 bases clipped from V and 6 bases from J, the junction kept 5 bases outside the gene matches. CDR3 region: CAISPGQGSEQYF. The CDR3 DNA is TGTGCCATCAGCCCGGGACAGGGGTCCGAGCAGTACTTC.

The sample holds a few counts of this clonotype. The rearrangement joins TRBV4-2 to TRBJ2-7; D is unclear. Looked up from germline, CDR1 is LGHNA and CDR2 is YNFKEQ. The CDR3 totals 15 residues. With 1 base removed from V and 3 bases from J, the gap between germline ends came to 13 bases. CDR3 in amino acids: CASSQGASADYEQYF. The DNA of the CDR3 is TGTGCCAGCAGCCAAGGGGCGAGCGCCGACTACGAGCAGTACTTC.